These T cell receptor beta chains were read from a single sample in a study of shared clonotypes between healthy human individuals. TCRdb keeps only in-frame clones here, not all; method: immunoSEQ multiplex PCR. The table has roughly 2.2 million clones, about 90% seen once; the top ten hold approximately 0.41%. What was sequenced was naive CD4+ T cells from PBMCs. The receptors stem from a man aged 18-30 years in good health. Some clones in this sample may be carry-over from other donors' samples. CDR3s include the opening cysteine and the closing phenylalanine or tryptophan.

v_gene: TRBV2; j_gene: TRBJ1-3; CDR3aa: CASSEWSSGNTIYF
v_gene: TRBV30; j_gene: TRBJ2-3; CDR3aa: CAWSVGGGTDTQYF
v_gene: TRBV5-1; j_gene: TRBJ2-3; CDR3aa: CASSLVEYTDTQYF
v_gene: TRBV11-2; j_gene: TRBJ2-1; CDR3aa: CASSFRRGQRNEQFF
v_gene: TRBV5-1; j_gene: TRBJ2-6; CDR3aa: CASSLDPGPGANVLTF
v_gene: TRBV28; j_gene: TRBJ1-1; CDR3aa: CATSGGTEAFF
v_gene: TRBV5-1; j_gene: TRBJ1-1; CDR3aa: CASSLDLMNTEAFF
v_gene: TRBV7-8; j_gene: TRBJ2-4; CDR3aa: CASSLGGSKNIQYF
v_gene: TRBV5-4; j_gene: TRBJ2-5; CDR3aa: CASSPAGQIQETQYF
v_gene: TRBV19; j_gene: TRBJ2-1; CDR3aa: CASSPRESEQFF
v_gene: TRBV2; j_gene: TRBJ2-3; CDR3aa: CASSDSSGMDTQYF
v_gene: TRBV4-1; j_gene: TRBJ2-2; CDR3aa: CASSQVPRGRGELFF
v_gene: TRBV27; j_gene: TRBJ2-5; CDR3aa: CASSSRQGTGETQYF
v_gene: TRBV18; j_gene: TRBJ2-5; CDR3aa: CASSPPEGFGETQYF
v_gene: TRBV6-6; j_gene: TRBJ1-1; CDR3aa: CASRLTTGVNTEAFF
v_gene: TRBV19; j_gene: TRBJ2-7; CDR3aa: CASSRTGTNYEQYF
v_gene: TRBV4-1; j_gene: TRBJ1-2; CDR3aa: CASSQDLQGNYGYTF
v_gene: TRBV5-1; j_gene: TRBJ2-7; CDR3aa: CASSSLRDNTYEQYF
v_gene: TRBV7-3; j_gene: TRBJ1-3; CDR3aa: CASSVTGGSSGNTIYF
v_gene: TRBV27; j_gene: TRBJ2-1; CDR3aa: CASSPSGGVDEQFF
v_gene: TRBV20-1; j_gene: TRBJ1-2; CDR3aa: CSARGSGYTF
v_gene: TRBV7-3; j_gene: TRBJ2-1; CDR3aa: CASSPDPAYNEQFF
v_gene: TRBV27; j_gene: TRBJ1-2; CDR3aa: CASSLGPEGTGYTF
v_gene: TRBV2; j_gene: TRBJ2-2; CDR3aa: CASSSLAGGLPGELFF
v_gene: TRBV19; j_gene: TRBJ2-7; CDR3aa: CASSPGLAAIYEQYF
v_gene: TRBV5-1; j_gene: TRBJ2-1; CDR3aa: CASSRRLAGVNNEQFF
v_gene: TRBV10-3; j_gene: TRBJ1-5; CDR3aa: CAISETSLGGNQPQHF
v_gene: TRBV5-1; j_gene: TRBJ2-3; CDR3aa: CASSLASADTQYF
v_gene: TRBV6-6; j_gene: TRBJ1-6; CDR3aa: CASSYSTAIINSPLHF
v_gene: TRBV15; j_gene: TRBJ2-3; CDR3aa: CATSRVGSKYTQYF
v_gene: TRBV5-1; j_gene: TRBJ1-1; CDR3aa: CASSLQPTNTEAFF
v_gene: TRBV10-3; j_gene: TRBJ2-7; CDR3aa: CVISGPGLPEGYEQYF
v_gene: TRBV6-6; j_gene: TRBJ2-2; CDR3aa: CASSYSTAGSGELFF
v_gene: TRBV5-1; j_gene: TRBJ2-5; CDR3aa: CASSFGGPQETQYF
v_gene: TRBV11-3; j_gene: TRBJ2-3; CDR3aa: CASSFTGDTQYF
v_gene: TRBV7-9; j_gene: TRBJ2-5; CDR3aa: CASSLTLAGEEAQYF
v_gene: TRBV29-1; j_gene: TRBJ2-5; CDR3aa: CSVRGQETQYF
v_gene: TRBV6-6; j_gene: TRBJ1-1; CDR3aa: CASSYGEVSAEAFF
v_gene: TRBV7-9; j_gene: TRBJ2-1; CDR3aa: CASSPSWRDYNEQFF
v_gene: TRBV5-1; j_gene: TRBJ1-2; CDR3aa: CASSSGTGGAWDGYTF
v_gene: TRBV15; j_gene: TRBJ2-5; CDR3aa: CATSRDHAGGETQYF
v_gene: TRBV6-5; j_gene: TRBJ1-1; CDR3aa: CASSYSRGGIEAFF
v_gene: TRBV28; j_gene: TRBJ2-1; CDR3aa: CASSFGSLKYNEQFF
v_gene: TRBV7-8; j_gene: TRBJ2-1; CDR3aa: CASSLAMSGSLVLDNEQFF
v_gene: TRBV5-1; j_gene: TRBJ2-5; CDR3aa: CASRAQGSGSSETQYF
v_gene: TRBV10-3; j_gene: TRBJ2-1; CDR3aa: CAISLGTSSENEQFF
v_gene: TRBV30; j_gene: TRBJ1-4; CDR3aa: CAWREEEKLFF
v_gene: TRBV28; j_gene: TRBJ1-5; CDR3aa: CASSLLDQPQHF
v_gene: TRBV28; j_gene: TRBJ1-2; CDR3aa: CASSLQGGLGTNYGYTF
v_gene: TRBV10-1; j_gene: TRBJ2-1; CDR3aa: CASRLDRYNEQFF
v_gene: TRBV28; j_gene: TRBJ2-7; CDR3aa: CASQLPGTSGFYEQYF
v_gene: TRBV9; j_gene: TRBJ2-1; CDR3aa: CASSVAPTPDNEQFF
v_gene: TRBV5-1; j_gene: TRBJ2-7; CDR3aa: CASSPRVRSYEQYF
v_gene: TRBV29-1; j_gene: TRBJ1-1; CDR3aa: CSVRPKYSLNTEAFF
v_gene: TRBV25-1; j_gene: TRBJ2-5; CDR3aa: CASIDGGGLQETQYF
v_gene: TRBV28; j_gene: TRBJ2-5; CDR3aa: CASSLRGVETQYF
v_gene: TRBV6-6; j_gene: TRBJ2-5; CDR3aa: CASSPNKGRVVETQYF
v_gene: TRBV10-1; j_gene: TRBJ2-6; CDR3aa: CASSESGQITGANVLTF
v_gene: TRBV5-8; j_gene: TRBJ2-5; CDR3aa: CASSLGADYQETQYF